The sample holds a few counts of the clone carrying this TCR beta chain. From RNA transcripts, TCR beta CDR3 regions were amplified. Primed by the HTBI set, a first-round RT-PCR was run on the TCR CDR3. TCRdb used MiXCR to reprocess the multiplex PCR reads, holding one entry per CDR3 protein. The table has 490,000 or so distinct CDR3 sequences, roughly 45% seen once. Germline V lookup: CDR1 SQVTM, CDR2 ANQGSEA. The junction had 4 bases not matched to a gene; V was cut back by 5 bases and J by 4 bases. This CDR3 comprises 12 residues. The data were obtained in a study of T cells in Graves' hyperthyroidism and ophthalmopathy.

Sample: peripheral blood or thyroid tissue (not recorded which). The V and J genes are TRBV29-1 and TRBJ1-2, with TRBD1 matching over 7 bases. The source of this sequence is an adult woman with Graves' disease, either hyperthyroidism or ophthalmopathy (not recorded which). The CDR3 protein is CSVPGGLYGYTF. In DNA form, the CDR3 reads TGCAGCGTTCCAGGGGGACTCTATGGCTACACCTTC.